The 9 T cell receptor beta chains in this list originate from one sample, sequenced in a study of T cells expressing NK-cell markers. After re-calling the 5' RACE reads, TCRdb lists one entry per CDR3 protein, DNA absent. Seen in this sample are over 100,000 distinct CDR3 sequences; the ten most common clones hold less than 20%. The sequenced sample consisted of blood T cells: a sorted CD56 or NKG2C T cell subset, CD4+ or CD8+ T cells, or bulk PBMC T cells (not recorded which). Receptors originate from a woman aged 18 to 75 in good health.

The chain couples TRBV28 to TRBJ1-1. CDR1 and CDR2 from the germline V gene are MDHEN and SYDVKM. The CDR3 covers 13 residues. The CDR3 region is CASSLKMNTEAFF.

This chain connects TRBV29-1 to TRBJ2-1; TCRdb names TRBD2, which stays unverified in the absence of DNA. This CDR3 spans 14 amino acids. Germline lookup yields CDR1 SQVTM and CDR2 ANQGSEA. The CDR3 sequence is CSVATSGGNNEQFF.

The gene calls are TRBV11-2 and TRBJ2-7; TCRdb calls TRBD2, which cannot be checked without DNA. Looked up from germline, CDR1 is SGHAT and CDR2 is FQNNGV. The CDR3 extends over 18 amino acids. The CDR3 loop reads CASSLPVKTSGRGYEQYF.

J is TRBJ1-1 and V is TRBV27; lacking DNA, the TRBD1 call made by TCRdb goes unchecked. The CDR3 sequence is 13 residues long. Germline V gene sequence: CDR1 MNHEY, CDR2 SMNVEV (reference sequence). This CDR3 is CASSFQGSTEAFF.

CDR3 in amino acids: CASLGRLNTGELFF. V usage is TRBV5-6 and J usage is TRBJ2-2; TCRdb calls TRBD2, which cannot be checked without DNA. The CDR3 runs 14 residues. The germline V gene encodes CDR1 SGHDT and CDR2 YYEEEE.

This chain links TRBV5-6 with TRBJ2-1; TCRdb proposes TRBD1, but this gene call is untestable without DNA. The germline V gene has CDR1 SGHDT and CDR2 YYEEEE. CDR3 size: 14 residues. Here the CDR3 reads CASSTWTGGDEQFF.

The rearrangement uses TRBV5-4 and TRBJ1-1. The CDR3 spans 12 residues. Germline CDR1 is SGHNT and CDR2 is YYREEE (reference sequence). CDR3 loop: CASSLTATEAFF.

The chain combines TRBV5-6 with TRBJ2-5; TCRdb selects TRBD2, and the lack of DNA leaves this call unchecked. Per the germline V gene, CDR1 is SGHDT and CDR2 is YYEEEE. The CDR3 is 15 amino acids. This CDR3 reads CASSATSGLQETQYF.

Here the CDR3 reads CASSPGTAYYGYTF. The V and J genes are TRBV27 and TRBJ1-2; TCRdb outputs TRBD1, but without DNA this stays unchecked. The germline V gene encodes CDR1 MNHEY and CDR2 SMNVEV (reference sequence). This CDR3 contains 14 residues.